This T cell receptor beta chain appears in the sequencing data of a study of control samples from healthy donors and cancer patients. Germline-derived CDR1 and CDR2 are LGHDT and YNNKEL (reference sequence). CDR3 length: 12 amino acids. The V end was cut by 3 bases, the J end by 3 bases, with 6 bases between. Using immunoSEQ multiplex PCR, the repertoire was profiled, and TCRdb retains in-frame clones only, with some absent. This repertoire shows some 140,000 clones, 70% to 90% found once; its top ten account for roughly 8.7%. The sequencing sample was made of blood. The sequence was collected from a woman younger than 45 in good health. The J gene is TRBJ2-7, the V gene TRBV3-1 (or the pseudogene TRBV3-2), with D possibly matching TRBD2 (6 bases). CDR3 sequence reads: CASSQGGYEQYF. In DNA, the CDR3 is TGTGCCAGCAGCCAGGGGGGCTACGAGCAGTACTTC.